Following are 10 T cell receptor beta chains from one sample sequenced in a study of long-term antiretroviral therapy in people with HIV. Survey-level resolution applied to immunoSEQ assay v3.0. Here immunoSEQ multiplex PCR was the method, and the copy in TCRdb shows in-frame clones only, minus some. Of 25,000 to 35,000 clones listed, around 85% are singletons. Sequenced material: unsorted PBMCs, taken 0.8 years before starting antiretroviral therapy. The receptors here all came from a man between 18 and 35 years old with HIV.

This chain uses TRBV6-1 with TRBJ2-3; no definite D call. Trimming left V 10 bases short and J 2 bases short, with 13 bases between. CDR1 MNHNS and CDR2 SASEGT come from the germline V gene. The CDR3 spans 13 residues. For the CDR3, the DNA is TGTGCCACCTCAATTATACCCACAGATACGCAGTATTTT. It yields the protein CATSIIPTDTQYF.

V gene TRBV30 combines with J gene TRBJ1-5; D unclear. Trimming cost V 0 bases and J 5 bases, with 11 bases left between them. This CDR3 has 14 amino acids. Germline lookup yields CDR1 GTSNPN and CDR2 SVGIG (reference sequence). The CDR3 region has the DNA TGTGCCTGGAGTGTACTGGGAGGAGATCAGCCCCAGCATTTT. Translated, it gives CAWSVLGGDQPQHF.

V usage is TRBV19 and J usage is TRBJ2-7; D is undetermined. V lost 5 bases and J 2 bases, leaving 13 bases between the germline ends. CDR3 size: 14 residues. Looked up from germline, CDR1 is LNHDA and CDR2 is SQIVND (reference sequence). CDR3 sequence: CASSAPGGAYEQYF. CDR3 DNA sequence: TGTGCCAGTAGTGCGCCCGGCGGTGCCTACGAGCAGTACTTC.

CDR3 region: CAISESSYEQYF. In nucleotides, the CDR3 is TGTGCCATCAGTGAGTCGTCCTACGAGCAGTACTTC. The chain has TRBV10-3 and TRBJ2-7; the D is unclear. Germline CDR1 and CDR2: ENHRY and SYGVKD. The V end lost 0 bases, the J end lost 1 base, and 1 base lay between the germline ends. The CDR3 extends over 12 amino acids.

V is TRBV19 and J is TRBJ2-7; 7 bases align to TRBD2. The germline V gene has CDR1 LNHDA and CDR2 SQIVND (reference sequence). After removal of 3 bases from V and 5 bases from J, the junction contained 10 bases not matched to a gene. CDR3 length: 15 residues. CDR3 residues: CASSIGEGYRDEQYF. The CDR3 DNA reads as TGTGCCAGTAGTATTGGGGAGGGGTATCGCGACGAGCAGTACTTC. Based on the CDR3 plus reference TRBV19 and TRBJ2-7, the full variable domain is DGGITQSPKYLFRKEGQNVTLSCEQNLNHDAMYWYRQDPGQGLRLIYYSQIVNDFQKGDIAEGYSVSREKKESFPLTVTSAQKNPTAFYLCASSIGEGYRDEQYFGPGTRLTVT.

The chain combines TRBV4-2 with TRBJ2-2, with a possible D match to TRBD2 (5 bases). The length of the CDR3 is 16 residues. V shed 5 bases and J shed 7 bases, with 20 bases lying between them. Germline values: CDR1 LGHNA, CDR2 YNFKEQ. CDR3 protein: CASSEISAGKNGELFF. In nucleotides, the CDR3 is TGTGCCAGCAGCGAAATATCGGCCGGGAAGAACGGGGAGCTGTTTTTT.

In DNA, the CDR3 is TGCGCCAGCAGCTTGAATGAAGGTGCAGATACGCAGTATTTT. Its translation is CASSLNEGADTQYF. The chain has TRBV5-1 and TRBJ2-3, with D unresolved. The germline V and J ends were trimmed by 1 base and 4 bases, with 10 bases remaining between them. This CDR3 is built from 14 residues. CDR1 is SGHRS, CDR2 YFSETQ, per germline.

This clone was recorded only once. This rearrangement joins TRBV5-6 to TRBJ1-1; D may be TRBD1 (5 bases). Trimming removed 1 base at V and 5 bases at J, with 9 bases between. This CDR3 has 13 residues. Germline V gene sequence: CDR1 SGHDT, CDR2 YYEEEE. CDR3 DNA sequence: TGTGCCAGCAGCTTGCCAGGGAGGACTGAAGCTTTCTTT. Amino acids: CASSLPGRTEAFF.

This rearrangement joins TRBV7-8 to TRBJ2-7; D is unresolved. Germline V gene sequence: CDR1 SGHVS, CDR2 FQNEAQ. Trimming cost V 2 bases and J 3 bases, with 8 bases left between them. The CDR3 totals 13 residues. The CDR3 DNA is TGTGCCAGCAGCTTATCGCGCGGCTACGAGCAGTACTTC. It specifies CASSLSRGYEQYF. Full variable domain (outside the CDR3, taken from reference TRBV7-8 and TRBJ2-7): GAGVSQSPRYKVAKRGQDVALRCDPISGHVSLFWYQQALGQGPEFLTYFQNEAQLDKSGLPSDRFFAERPEGSVSTLKIQRTQQEDSAVYLCASSLSRGYEQYFGPGTRLTVT.

The chain employs TRBV13 and TRBJ1-4; D possibly corresponds to TRBD1 (5 bases). V was shortened by 5 bases and J by 7 bases, with 14 bases between the two germline ends. CDR3 length: 14 residues. CDR1 and CDR2 (germline): PRHDT, FYEKMQ (reference sequence). The CDR3 loop is CASSRGDHGEKLFF. The CDR3 DNA reads as TGTGCCAGCAGCCGGGGGGACCATGGTGAAAAACTGTTTTTT. Combining the CDR3 with reference TRBV13 and TRBJ1-4 gives the whole variable domain AAGVIQSPRHLIKEKRETATLKCYPIPRHDTVYWYQQGPGQDPQFLISFYEKMQSDKGSIPDRFSAQQFSDYHSELNMSSLELGDSALYFCASSRGDHGEKLFFGSGTQLSVL.